These 12 T cell receptor beta chains share one sample of origin, sequenced in a study of shared clonotypes between healthy human individuals (dated by TCRdb to 2018 to 2020). The library relied on the immunoSEQ multiplex PCR assay. Imported from immuneACCESS, the table was reduced by TCRdb to in-frame sequences with V and J called. These copies leave out some clones; in studies compared against another copy, an unresolved V gene accounts for under half, and the cause of the remainder is not known. This sample has 650,000 to 700,000 clones in its table, and less than 95% of those were observed once. The ten largest make up 30% to 40% of the sample. Sequenced material: memory CD8+ T cells from PBMCs. Sample cell subset or site, as interpreted from the label and publication: CD45RO+ cells pooled with CCR7-negative TemRA cells. These receptors were collected from a man aged 18 to 29 in good health. Some clones in this sample may be carry-over from other donors' samples.

The chain joins TRBV7-6 to TRBJ2-7, with a possible D match to TRBD2 (6 bases). This CDR3 is built from 15 residues. Looked up from germline, CDR1 is SGHVS and CDR2 is FNYEAQ. With 1 base removed from V and 0 bases from J, the gap between germline ends came to 10 bases. DNA of the CDR3: TGTGCCAGCAGCTTAGATGGAGGGAGCTCCTACGAGCAGTACTTC. Its protein product is CASSLDGGSSYEQYF.

This clone showed up just a few times. This CDR3 is also generated by other DNA sequences in the sample. This chain links TRBV28 with TRBJ1-5, with a tentative D call TRBD1 (5 bases). The CDR3 sequence is 14 residues long. CDR1 is MDHEN and CDR2 is SYDVKM in the germline V gene. The V gene lost 2 bases and the J gene lost 0 bases, with 5 bases spanning the gap. The CDR3 nucleotides read TGTGCCAGCAGTTTAGACAGTAGCAATCAGCCCCAGCATTTT. Its translation: CASSLDSSNQPQHF. The whole variable domain, remainder taken from reference TRBV28 and TRBJ1-5, is DVKVTQSSRYLVKRTGEKVFLECVQDMDHENMFWYRQDPGLGLRLIYFSYDVKMKEKGDIPEGYSVSREKKERFSLILESASTNQTSMYLCASSLDSSNQPQHFGDGTRLSIL.

The chain has TRBV4-1 and TRBJ2-2, with 13 nucleotides matching TRBD2. This CDR3 region has 21 residues. The germline gives CDR1 MGHRA, CDR2 YSYEKL. Losses at the gene ends were 4 bases for V and 5 bases for J; bases not matched to a gene: 19. The CDR3 bases are TGCGCCAGCAGCCCCGAGGGCGCCCGTGACCCGGGACTAGCGGGAACCGGGGAGCTGTTTTTT. Its translation is CASSPEGARDPGLAGTGELFF.

The genes are TRBV7-3 and TRBJ2-3; D is tentatively TRBD1 or TRBD2 (5 bases each). Trimming shortened V by 2 bases and J by 2 bases, and 8 bases separated the two germline ends. The germline CDR1 and CDR2 sequences are SGHTA and FQGTGA. CDR3 length: 14 residues. CDR3 protein: CASSLLGVTDTQYF. CDR3 DNA: TGTGCCAGCAGCTTATTGGGGGTCACAGATACGCAGTATTTT.

The rearrangement joins TRBV10-3 to TRBJ2-1; D is possibly TRBD1 or TRBD2 (5 bases each). Germline values: CDR1 ENHRY, CDR2 SYGVKD. Trimming cost V 2 bases and J 5 bases, with 13 bases left between them. This CDR3 spans 15 amino acids. CDR3 loop: CAISEGDGLHNEQFF. The CDR3 DNA is TGTGCCATCAGTGAGGGGGACGGACTCCACAATGAGCAGTTCTTC.

Comments on this clone: Other DNA sequences within the sample encode an identical CDR3. J is TRBJ2-1 and V is TRBV5-6; TRBD2 agrees at 7 bases. The CDR3 has 15 amino acids. J gave up 0 bases and V 0 bases, and 0 bases lay outside the gene matches. Germline V gene data show CDR1 as SGHDT and CDR2 as YYEEEE. The CDR3 DNA follows: TGTGCCAGCAGCTTGGGCGGGAGCTCCTACAATGAGCAGTTCTTC. It encodes CASSLGGSSYNEQFF.

The genes are TRBV12-5 and TRBJ1-2; possibly TRBD1 for D (6 bases). The CDR3 runs 15 residues. Germline CDR1 is LGHNT and CDR2 is FRNRAP. V was trimmed by 0 bases and J by 6 bases, leaving 14 bases between them. CDR3 DNA: TGTGCTAGTGGTTTGGTACTTCACAGGGATAATGGCTACACCTTC. It yields the protein CASGLVLHRDNGYTF.

The J gene is TRBJ2-5, the V gene TRBV7-9; no firm D call. In germline, CDR1 is SEHNR, CDR2 FQNEAQ (reference sequence). Trimming removed 2 bases from V and 2 bases from J, with 12 bases in between. CDR3 size: 15 residues. The CDR3 region has the DNA TGTGCCAGCAGCTTAAGACGGGCTATGCAAGAGACCCAGTACTTC. This translates into CASSLRRAMQETQYF.

This chain connects TRBV9 to TRBJ2-2, with no clear D. From germline, CDR1 is SGDLS and CDR2 YYNGEE. CDR3 length: 16 amino acids. V lost 4 bases, J lost 5 bases, and 18 bases lay in between. The CDR3 sequence: CASSTLPETPTGELFF. For the CDR3, the DNA is TGTGCCAGCAGCACTCTCCCGGAGACCCCGACCGGGGAGCTGTTTTTT.

This clone was counted a few times. This sample also contains other DNA sequences that code for the same CDR3. V and J are TRBV28 and TRBJ2-1, with D hard to call. Germline V gene sequence: CDR1 MDHEN, CDR2 SYDVKM. The V end was cut by 6 bases, the J end by 3 bases, with 3 bases between. The CDR3 spans 11 residues. The CDR3 DNA sequence: TGTGCCAGCAGGGACTACAATGAGCAGTTCTTC. Its translation: CASRDYNEQFF.

This sequence joins TRBV29-1 and TRBJ2-5; no firm D call. Germline V CDR1 and CDR2: SQVTM, ANQGSEA. This CDR3 is built from 10 residues. This chain's CDR3 is CSAIWETQYF. The CDR3 region has the DNA TGCAGTGCGATATGGGAGACCCAGTACTTC.

V and J are TRBV7-8 and TRBJ2-2; TRBD2 agrees at 10 bases. The CDR3 has 18 residues. The ends lost 3 bases at V and 7 bases at J; junction bases unmatched: 14. The germline V gene encodes CDR1 SGHVS and CDR2 FQNEAQ. CDR3 sequence (DNA): TGTGCCAGCAGCTTCTTTCCAGCGGGAGGGCCCTCGGGCGGGGAGCTGTTTTTT. It translates to CASSFFPAGGPSGGELFF.